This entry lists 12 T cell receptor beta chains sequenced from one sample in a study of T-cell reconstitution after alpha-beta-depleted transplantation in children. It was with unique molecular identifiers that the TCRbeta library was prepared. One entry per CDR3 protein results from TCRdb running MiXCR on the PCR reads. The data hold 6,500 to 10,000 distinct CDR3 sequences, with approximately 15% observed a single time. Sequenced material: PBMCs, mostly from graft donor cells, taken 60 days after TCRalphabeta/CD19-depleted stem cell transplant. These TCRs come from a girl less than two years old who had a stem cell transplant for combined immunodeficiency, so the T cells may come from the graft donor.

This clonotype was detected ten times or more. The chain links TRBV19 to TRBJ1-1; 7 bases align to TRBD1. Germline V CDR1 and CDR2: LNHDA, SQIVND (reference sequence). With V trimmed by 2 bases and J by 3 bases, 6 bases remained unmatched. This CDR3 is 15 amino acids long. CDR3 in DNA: TGTGCCAGTAGTATAAACAGGGGTGGGGACACTGAAGCTTTCTTT. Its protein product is CASSINRGGDTEAFF.

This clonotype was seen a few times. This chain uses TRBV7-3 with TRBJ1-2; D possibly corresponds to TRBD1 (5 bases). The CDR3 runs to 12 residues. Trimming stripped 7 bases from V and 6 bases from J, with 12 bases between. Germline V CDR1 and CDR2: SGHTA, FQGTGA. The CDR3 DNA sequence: TGTGCCAGCACGATTAGGGGCCATGGCTACACCTTC. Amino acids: CASTIRGHGYTF.

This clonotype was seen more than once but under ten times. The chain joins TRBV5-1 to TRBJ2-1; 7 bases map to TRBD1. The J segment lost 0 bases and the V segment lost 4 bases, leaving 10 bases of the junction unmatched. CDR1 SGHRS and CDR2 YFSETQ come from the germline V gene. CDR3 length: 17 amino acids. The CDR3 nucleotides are TGCGCCAGCAGCCGCGCGGACAGGCCATACTCCTACAATGAGCAGTTCTTC. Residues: CASSRADRPYSYNEQFF.

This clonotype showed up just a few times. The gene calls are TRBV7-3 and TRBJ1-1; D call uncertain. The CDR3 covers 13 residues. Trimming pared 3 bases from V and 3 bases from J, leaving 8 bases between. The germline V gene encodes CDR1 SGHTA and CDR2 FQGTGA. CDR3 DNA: TGTGCCAGCAGCTTTAATGTTTACACTGAAGCTTTCTTT. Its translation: CASSFNVYTEAFF. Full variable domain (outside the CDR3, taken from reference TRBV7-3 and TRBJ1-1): GAGVSQTPSNKVTEKGKYVELRCDPISGHTALYWYRQSLGQGPEFLIYFQGTGAADDSGLPNDRFFAVRPEGSVSTLKIQRTERGDSAVYLCASSFNVYTEAFFGQGTRLTVV.

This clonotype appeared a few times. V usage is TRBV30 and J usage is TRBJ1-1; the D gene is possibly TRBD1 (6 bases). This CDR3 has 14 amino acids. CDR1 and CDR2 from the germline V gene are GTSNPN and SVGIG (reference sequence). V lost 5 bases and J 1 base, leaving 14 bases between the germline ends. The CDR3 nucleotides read TGTGCCTGGGATCGGGGGACACAGAACACTGAAGCTTTCTTT. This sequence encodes CAWDRGTQNTEAFF.

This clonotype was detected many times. The CDR3 spells CASRENYGYTF. The CDR3 DNA reads TGCGCCAGCAGGGAGAACTATGGCTACACCTTC. The chain uses TRBV10-1 and TRBJ1-2; D not certain. Trimming stripped 6 bases from V and 2 bases from J, with 4 bases between. The CDR3 totals 11 residues. The V gene's germline CDR1 is WNHNN and CDR2 SYGVQD (reference sequence).

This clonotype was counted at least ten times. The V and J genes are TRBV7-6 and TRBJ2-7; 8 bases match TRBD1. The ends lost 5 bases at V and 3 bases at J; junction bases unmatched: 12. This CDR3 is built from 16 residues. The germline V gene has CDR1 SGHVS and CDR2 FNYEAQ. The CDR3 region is CASSPYSGTGVYEQYF. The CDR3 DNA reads TGTGCCAGCAGCCCTTACTCCGGGACAGGAGTCTACGAGCAGTACTTC.

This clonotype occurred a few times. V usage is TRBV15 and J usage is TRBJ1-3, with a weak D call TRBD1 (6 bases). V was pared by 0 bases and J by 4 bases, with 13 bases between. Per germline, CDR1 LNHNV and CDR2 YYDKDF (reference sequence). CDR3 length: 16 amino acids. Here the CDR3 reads CATSRDARGTGNTIYF. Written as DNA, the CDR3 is TGTGCCACCAGCAGAGATGCCAGGGGTACAGGAAACACCATATATTTT.

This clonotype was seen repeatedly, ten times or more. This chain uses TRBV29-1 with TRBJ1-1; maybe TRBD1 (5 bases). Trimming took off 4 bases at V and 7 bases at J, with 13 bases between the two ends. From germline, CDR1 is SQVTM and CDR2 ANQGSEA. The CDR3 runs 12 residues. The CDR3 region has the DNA TGCAGCGTTGGCAGGGACGGAGGTGAAGCTTTCTTT. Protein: CSVGRDGGEAFF.

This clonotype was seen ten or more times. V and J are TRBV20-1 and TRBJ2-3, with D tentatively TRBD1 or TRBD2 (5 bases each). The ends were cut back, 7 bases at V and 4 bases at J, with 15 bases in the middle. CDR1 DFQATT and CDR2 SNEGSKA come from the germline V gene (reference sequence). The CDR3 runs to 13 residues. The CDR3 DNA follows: TGCAGTGTATCCACCGGGACCCCAGATACGCAGTATTTT. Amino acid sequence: CSVSTGTPDTQYF.

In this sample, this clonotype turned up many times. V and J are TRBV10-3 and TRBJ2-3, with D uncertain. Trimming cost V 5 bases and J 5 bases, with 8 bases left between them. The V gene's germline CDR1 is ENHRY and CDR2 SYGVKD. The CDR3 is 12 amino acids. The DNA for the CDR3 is TGTGCCATCAGTCCCCCCGGAGATACGCAGTATTTT. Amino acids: CAISPPGDTQYF.

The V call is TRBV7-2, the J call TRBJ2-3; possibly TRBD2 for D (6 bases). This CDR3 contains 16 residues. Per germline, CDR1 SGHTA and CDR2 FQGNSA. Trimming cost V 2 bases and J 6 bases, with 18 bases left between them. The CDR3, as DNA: TGTGCCAGCAGCTTACTCGTCCCGACGGGGGTGGATACGCAGTATTTT. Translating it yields CASSLLVPTGVDTQYF.